These 16 T cell receptor beta chains were all obtained from the same sample, sequenced in a study of blood T cells in healthy people across ages. A second PCR, run for roughly 7 to 11 cycles, used a sample-barcoded 5' primer plus a J-beta primer mix. Each CDR3 protein is one row after TCRdb ran MiXCR on the 5' RACE reads. The sample carries 780,000 or so distinct CDR3 sequences, 25% recorded once. This same sample was also part of a study on T cells of mothers and their children.

The specimen sequenced was blood. The source is a boy aged 5-17 years in good health.

This clonotype appeared a few times. The V call is TRBV20-1, the J call TRBJ1-6, with 7 bases fitting TRBD1. The germline V gene encodes CDR1 DFQATT and CDR2 SNEGSKA (reference sequence). The CDR3 spans 12 residues. Unmatched junction bases numbered 6, after V lost 6 bases and J lost 10 bases. The CDR3 loop reads CSAPTGNSPLHF. The CDR3 DNA sequence: TGCAGTGCCCCGACAGGGAACTCACCCCTCCACTTT.

The chain employs TRBV7-2 and TRBJ2-1; the D gene is possibly TRBD2 (5 bases). Germline V CDR1 and CDR2: SGHTA, FQGNSA. V was shortened by 5 bases and J by 1 base, with 15 bases between the two germline ends. There are 16 residues in the CDR3. The CDR3 DNA reads as TGTGCCAGCAGCCGGGAAGGGCTTGGGTCCTACAATGAGCAGTTCTTC. Amino acid sequence: CASSREGLGSYNEQFF.

V gene TRBV29-1 combines with J gene TRBJ2-3; 7 nucleotides agree with TRBD1. Trimming removed 1 base from V and 4 bases from J; junction bases left unmatched: 5. Germline CDR1 reads SQVTM; CDR2 reads ANQGSEA. This CDR3 is built from 14 residues. CDR3 nucleotides: TGCAGCGTTGAAGGAGGGGGCAGGGCAGATACGCAGTATTTT. Translated: CSVEGGGRADTQYF.

This chain links TRBV7-9 with TRBJ2-1; possible D gene TRBD1, 7 bases. The CDR3 runs 16 residues. V gave up 2 bases and J gave up 6 bases, with 17 bases separating them. Per germline, CDR1 SEHNR and CDR2 FQNEAQ (reference sequence). The CDR3 coding sequence is TGTGCCAGCAGCTTAAGAGGAGGGGGCCCCTTCAATGAGCAGTTCTTC. This gives the protein CASSLRGGGPFNEQFF.

J is TRBJ1-1 and V is TRBV6-6; D uncertain. Germline V gene data show CDR1 as MNHNY and CDR2 as SVGAGI (reference sequence). CDR3 length: 13 amino acids. V lost 3 bases to trimming and J lost 2 bases, with 7 bases between them. In nucleotides, the CDR3 is TGTGCCAGCAGTTATACTTCCAACACTGAAGCTTTCTTT. Translating it yields CASSYTSNTEAFF.

This clonotype was detected only a few times. The V call is TRBV13, the J call TRBJ1-2; tentatively, D is TRBD1 (5 bases). Trimming pared 5 bases from V and 1 base from J, leaving 17 bases between. The CDR3 consists of 16 residues. Germline CDR1 is PRHDT and CDR2 is FYEKMQ (reference sequence). The CDR3 protein is CASSPTGRGINYGYTF. The CDR3 nucleotides read TGTGCCAGCAGCCCCACGGGACGGGGTATTAACTATGGCTACACCTTC. The complete variable domain, with remaining parts taken from reference TRBV13 and TRBJ1-2, reads AAGVIQSPRHLIKEKRETATLKCYPIPRHDTVYWYQQGPGQDPQFLISFYEKMQSDKGSIPDRFSAQQFSDYHSELNMSSLELGDSALYFCASSPTGRGINYGYTFGSGTRLTVV.

V gene TRBV9 combines with J gene TRBJ2-4; 12 bases line up with TRBD2. V lost 3 bases, J lost 1 base, and 2 bases stayed unmatched. The CDR3 is 16 residues long. Germline V gene lookup returns CDR1 SGDLS and CDR2 YYNGEE. This chain's CDR3 is CASSGGTSGAKNIQYF. DNA of the CDR3: TGTGCCAGCAGCGGTGGGACTAGCGGGGCCAAAAACATTCAGTACTTC.

In its sample, this clonotype was seen a few times. The rearrangement joins TRBV6-2 or TRBV6-3 to TRBJ2-1, with D possibly TRBD2 on 7 matching bases. The CDR3 sequence is 18 residues long. The germline gives CDR1 MNHEY, CDR2 SVGEGT. Trimming pared 2 bases from V and 1 base from J, leaving 18 bases between. CDR3 sequence: CASSYLLRGAGSYNEQFF. The CDR3 DNA reads TGTGCCAGCAGTTACCTCCTTCGGGGGGCTGGGTCCTACAATGAGCAGTTCTTC.

This clonotype was detected once. The junction shows a germline mismatch at one end, possibly a read error. The chain uses TRBV4-3 and TRBJ2-6, with D unresolved. The CDR3 totals 16 residues. The V gene's germline CDR1 is LGHNA and CDR2 YSLEER. The CDR3 reads CASSQEWVSGANVLTF. DNA of the CDR3: TGCGCCAGTAGCCAAGAATGGGTCTCCGGGGCCAACGTCCTGACTTTC.

The chain recombines TRBV19 with TRBJ1-1; 7 bases agree with TRBD1. The CDR3 loop spans 17 amino acids. V shed 5 bases and J 5 bases; nucleotides not matched to a gene: 17. Germline loops: CDR1 LNHDA, CDR2 SQIVND (reference sequence). CDR3 in amino acids: CASSWGTGVVLRTEAFF. The CDR3, as DNA: TGTGCCAGTAGTTGGGGTACAGGGGTAGTCTTGAGGACTGAAGCTTTCTTT.

The chain links TRBV7-9 to TRBJ1-1; weak D call: TRBD1 (5 bases). The germline V and J ends were trimmed by 7 bases and 3 bases, with 15 bases remaining between them. This CDR3 is 14 amino acids long. Germline-derived CDR1 and CDR2 are SEHNR and FQNEAQ (reference sequence). CDR3 nucleotides: TGTGCCAGCACCAACTGGGGGTTCGACACTGAAGCTTTCTTT. Its translation: CASTNWGFDTEAFF.

This clonotype was observed many times. The chain links TRBV10-3 to TRBJ1-6; TRBD1 might be the D (5 bases). CDR1 is ENHRY, CDR2 SYGVKD, per germline. V was shortened by 2 bases and J by 10 bases, with 15 bases between the two germline ends. The CDR3 totals 15 residues. The chain's CDR3 is CAISERQGPRSPLHF. CDR3 nucleotide sequence: TGTGCCATCAGTGAGAGGCAGGGCCCTAGATCACCCCTCCACTTT.

In its sample, this clonotype was seen many times. The chain has TRBV7-2 and TRBJ2-5; D not certain. Trimming stripped 5 bases from V and 1 base from J, with 11 bases between. Germline loops: CDR1 SGHTA, CDR2 FQGNSA. CDR3 length: 14 residues. Here the CDR3 DNA reads TGTGCCAGCAGCGAGAGACGGCTCCAAGAGACCCAGTACTTC. Translated, it gives CASSERRLQETQYF. The whole variable domain, remainder taken from reference TRBV7-2 and TRBJ2-5, is GAGVSQSPSNKVTEKGKDVELRCDPISGHTALYWYRQSLGQGLEFLIYFQGNSAPDKSGLPSDRFSAERTGGSVSTLTIQRTQQEDSAVYLCASSERRLQETQYFGPGTRLLVL.

The genes are TRBV6-1 and TRBJ2-7, with 14 bases aligning to TRBD2. The CDR3 covers 15 residues. V lost 2 bases, J lost 7 bases, and 4 bases stayed unmatched. Germline V lookup: CDR1 MNHNS, CDR2 SASEGT. The CDR3 coding sequence is TGTGCCAGCAGTGAAAGGACTAGCGGGGGGTATGAGCAGTACTTC. Its protein product is CASSERTSGGYEQYF.

The chain links TRBV5-1 to TRBJ2-7; the D is unclear. The J call may be wrong; the DNA end is better matched by TRBJ2-5. In germline, CDR1 is SGHRS, CDR2 YFSETQ. CDR3 length equals 15 residues. CDR3 region: CASSLEVPEQETQYF. CDR3 bases: TGCGCCAGCAGCTTGGAAGTACCGGAACAAGAGACCCAGTACTTC.

The chain joins TRBV7-9 to TRBJ2-1; 7 nucleotides line up with TRBD2. The CDR3 extends over 16 amino acids. Trimming removed 1 base from V and 3 bases from J; junction bases left unmatched: 6. Germline V CDR1 and CDR2: SEHNR, FQNEAQ (reference sequence). Here the CDR3 reads CASSLVFERDYNEQFF. DNA for the CDR3: TGTGCCAGCAGCTTAGTTTTCGAGCGGGACTACAATGAGCAGTTCTTC.